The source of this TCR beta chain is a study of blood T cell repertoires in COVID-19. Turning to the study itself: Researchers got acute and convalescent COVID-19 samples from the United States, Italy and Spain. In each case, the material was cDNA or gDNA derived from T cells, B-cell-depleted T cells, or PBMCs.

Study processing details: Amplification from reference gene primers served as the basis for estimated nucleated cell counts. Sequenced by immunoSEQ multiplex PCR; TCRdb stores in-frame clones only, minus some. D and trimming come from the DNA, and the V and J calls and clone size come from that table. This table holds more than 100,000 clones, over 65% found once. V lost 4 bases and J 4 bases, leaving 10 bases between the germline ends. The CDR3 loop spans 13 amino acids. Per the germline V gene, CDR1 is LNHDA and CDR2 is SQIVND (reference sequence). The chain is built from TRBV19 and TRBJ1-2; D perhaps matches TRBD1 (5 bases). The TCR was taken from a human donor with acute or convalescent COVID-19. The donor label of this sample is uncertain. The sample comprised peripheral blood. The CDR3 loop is CASSRGTTYGYTF. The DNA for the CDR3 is TGTGCCAGTAGTAGAGGGACTACCTATGGCTACACCTTC.